The 20 T cell receptor beta chains below were found in one sample sequenced in a study of PD-L1 blockade in urothelial cancer. Sequenced by immunoSEQ multiplex PCR; TCRdb stores in-frame clones only, minus some. The repertoire holds tens of thousands of clones, with around 85% as singletons. Sample time point: pretreatment peripheral blood. Sequences were derived from PBMCs, sampled around atezolizumab (anti-PD-L1) treatment. These TCRs come from a middle-aged man with urothelial cancer.

This rearrangement joins TRBV14 to TRBJ2-7; TRBD2 matches 11 bases. Germline V CDR1 and CDR2: SGHDN, FVKESK. V dropped 1 base and J dropped 3; count of bases not matched to a gene: 2. The CDR3 extends over 15 amino acids. For the CDR3, the DNA is TGTGCCAGCAGCCAAGTTACTAGCGGGAGCTACGAGCAGTACTTC. Translating gives CASSQVTSGSYEQYF.

The V call is TRBV6-1, the J call TRBJ2-4, with 7 bases that match TRBD1. V gave up 6 bases and J gave up 2 bases; unmatched junction bases: 1. The germline CDR1 and CDR2 sequences are MNHNS and SASEGT. This CDR3 region has 13 residues. The CDR3, as DNA: TGTGCCAGCAGACAGGGGTCCAAAAACATTCAGTACTTC. Its protein product is CASRQGSKNIQYF.

The chain uses TRBV6-6 and TRBJ1-4, with D possibly being TRBD1 (5 bases). Germline CDR1 and CDR2: MNHNY and SVGAGI (reference sequence). The CDR3 covers 14 residues. The V end was cut by 6 bases, the J end by 5 bases, with 13 bases between. The CDR3 is CASSRGTVNEKLFF. CDR3 bases: TGTGCCAGCAGCCGCGGGACGGTCAATGAAAAACTGTTTTTT.

This clone was recorded only once. The chain couples TRBV28 to TRBJ2-1; 7 bases are a match to TRBD2. The CDR3 sequence is 15 residues long. The germline CDR1 and CDR2 sequences are MDHEN and SYDVKM. V trimming: 7 bases; J trimming: 2 bases; junction bases outside the gene matches: 8. Written as DNA, the CDR3 is TGTGCCAGCATGTGGAGCGGGGTTGCCTACAATGAGCAGTTCTTC. It specifies CASMWSGVAYNEQFF.

This CDR3 is CASSGDGGENEKLFF. CDR3 nucleotide sequence: TGCGCCAGCAGCGGGGACGGAGGGGAAAACGAAAAACTGTTTTTT. This rearrangement joins TRBV5-1 to TRBJ1-4, with D tentatively TRBD1 (5 bases). Trimming cost V 4 bases and J 8 bases, with 18 bases left between them. CDR1 SGHRS and CDR2 YFSETQ come from the germline V gene. The CDR3 totals 15 residues.

For the CDR3, the DNA is TGTGCCAGCAGTGAAGAACGACTAGCGGGATACGAGCAGTACTTC. Translation gives CASSEERLAGYEQYF. The rearrangement uses TRBV2 and TRBJ2-7; 11 bases fit TRBD2. Per germline, CDR1 SNHLY and CDR2 FYNNEI. The V and J ends lost 1 base and 4 bases, in that order; junction bases with no gene match: 3. The CDR3 is 15 amino acids.

The gene calls are TRBV14 and TRBJ1-1; tentative D call: TRBD1 (6 bases). Trimming removed 1 base at V and 10 bases at J, with 10 bases between. Germline V gives CDR1 SGHDN, CDR2 FVKESK. The length of the CDR3 is 12 residues. CDR3 sequence (DNA): TGTGCCAGCAGCCAAGGGACAGTGAGAGCTTTCTTT. This encodes CASSQGTVRAFF.

The chain joins TRBV4-2 to TRBJ2-3; no firm D call. This CDR3 is built from 14 residues. V lost 5 bases and J lost 1, with 10 bases in between. Germline-derived CDR1 and CDR2 are LGHNA and YNFKEQ. The CDR3 reads CASSWRFRTDTQYF. In nucleotides, the CDR3 is TGTGCCAGCAGCTGGAGATTTCGCACAGATACGCAGTATTTT.

The chain carries TRBV10-2 and TRBJ2-2, with 9 bases matching TRBD1. J was trimmed by 9 bases and V by 1 base; bases with no gene match: 9. The CDR3 has 16 amino acids. The germline V gene has CDR1 WSHSY and CDR2 SAAADI. CDR3 protein: CASSELRTGVIRELFF. The CDR3 bases are TGCGCCAGCAGTGAGTTACGGACAGGGGTAATTCGGGAGCTGTTTTTT.

This clone was counted a few times. This rearrangement joins TRBV4-2 to TRBJ1-5; 9 bases line up with TRBD1. CDR1 and CDR2 from the germline V gene are LGHNA and YNFKEQ. Trimming at V came to 1 base and at J to 7 bases, leaving 2 bases not matched to a gene. CDR3 length equals 14 residues. The CDR3 nucleotides read TGTGCCAGCAGCCAAGCGGACAGGGGACAGCCCCAGCATTTT. Its translation is CASSQADRGQPQHF.

This chain links TRBV5-1 with TRBJ2-7, with 9 nucleotides matching TRBD2. The CDR3 is 16 amino acids. The trim removed 0 bases at V and 1 base at J, leaving 5 bases unmatched. The germline V gene encodes CDR1 SGHRS and CDR2 YFSETQ. The CDR3 spells CASSLARLAGSYEQYF. CDR3 in DNA: TGCGCCAGCAGCTTGGCCAGGCTAGCGGGGTCCTACGAGCAGTACTTC.

The CDR3 coding sequence is TGTGCCAGCAGCCAAGTGGCAGCCCCAGGAGGGGAGCTGTTTTTT. Protein product: CASSQVAAPGGELFF. The rearrangement uses TRBV11-2 and TRBJ2-2; D remains ambiguous. The CDR3 contains 15 residues. CDR1 SGHAT and CDR2 FQNNGV come from the germline V gene. Trimming shortened V by 5 bases and J by 8 bases, and 18 bases separated the two germline ends.

The chain couples TRBV7-3 to TRBJ2-7, with 7 bases matching TRBD2. The V and J ends lost 0 bases and 6 bases, in that order; junction bases with no gene match: 8. The CDR3 contains 15 residues. The germline V gene encodes CDR1 SGHTA and CDR2 FQGTGA. CDR3 nucleotide sequence: TGTGCCAGCAGCTTAACGTCGGGACTAAATACCGAGCAGTACTTC. It is translated as CASSLTSGLNTEQYF.

The chain couples TRBV9 to TRBJ1-2; D gene uncertain. Germline V CDR1 and CDR2: SGDLS, YYNGEE. Trimming cost V 1 base and J 5 bases, with 9 bases left between them. The CDR3 spans 13 residues. For the CDR3, the DNA is TGTGCCAGCAGCGTAACGGCAGGATATGGCTACACCTTC. The encoded protein is CASSVTAGYGYTF.

V usage is TRBV13 and J usage is TRBJ2-5; tentative D call: TRBD1 (6 bases). Germline CDR1 reads PRHDT; CDR2 reads FYEKMQ (reference sequence). Trimming removed 0 bases at V and 2 bases at J, with 7 bases between. This CDR3 has 14 amino acids. CDR3 protein: CASSLGGGQETQYF. The CDR3 nucleotides are TGTGCCAGCAGCTTAGGAGGGGGTCAAGAGACCCAGTACTTC.

This chain connects TRBV5-1 to TRBJ2-2, with 7 positions matching TRBD1. The V and J ends lost 7 bases and 1 base, in that order; junction bases with no gene match: 4. This CDR3 contains 14 residues. Germline V gene sequence: CDR1 SGHRS, CDR2 YFSETQ. The CDR3 here is CASVGQLNTGELFF. The DNA for the CDR3 is TGCGCCAGCGTGGGACAGCTGAACACCGGGGAGCTGTTTTTT.

The rearrangement joins TRBV5-1 to TRBJ1-3; 7 bases fit TRBD1. This CDR3 region has 15 residues. Germline lookup yields CDR1 SGHRS and CDR2 YFSETQ. Trimming removed 0 bases from V and 4 bases from J; junction bases left unmatched: 4. DNA for the CDR3: TGCGCCAGCAGCTTGGGACAGGGACAGGGAAACACCATATATTTT. It codes for CASSLGQGQGNTIYF. The entire variable domain, with the rest obtained from reference TRBV5-1 and TRBJ1-3, is as follows: KAGVTQTPRYLIKTRGQQVTLSCSPISGHRSVSWYQQTPGQGLQFLFEYFSETQRNKGNFPGRFSGRQFSNSRSEMNVSTLELGDSALYLCASSLGQGQGNTIYFGEGSWLTVV.

The V gene is TRBV6-1, the J gene TRBJ2-7, with D maybe TRBD2 (6 bases). The V end lost 6 bases, the J end lost 0 bases, and 12 bases lay between the germline ends. Germline CDR1 is MNHNS and CDR2 is SASEGT. The CDR3 is 14 amino acids. CDR3 sequence reads: CASRRERSSYEQYF. The CDR3 DNA reads as TGTGCCAGCAGGCGGGAAAGGAGCTCCTACGAGCAGTACTTC.

This chain uses TRBV2 with TRBJ2-5, with D uncertain. The V end lost 2 bases, the J end lost 5 bases, and 12 bases lay between the germline ends. The CDR3 is 14 residues long. The germline gives CDR1 SNHLY, CDR2 FYNNEI. The chain's CDR3 is CASSESRGFETQYF. The CDR3 region has the DNA TGTGCCAGCAGTGAATCACGAGGTTTTGAGACCCAGTACTTC. Looking up the rest from reference TRBV2 and TRBJ2-5 gives the full variable domain: EPEVTQTPSHQVTQMGQEVILRCVPISNHLYFYWYRQILGQKVEFLVSFYNNEISEKSEIFDDQFSVERPDGSNFTLKIRSTKLEDSAMYFCASSESRGFETQYFGPGTRLLVL.

This chain connects TRBV2 to TRBJ1-5, with a weak D call TRBD1 (5 bases). V lost 1 base and J lost 2, with 9 bases in between. CDR3 size: 15 residues. The V gene's germline CDR1 is SNHLY and CDR2 FYNNEI. CDR3 sequence: CASSEEATGNQPQHF. The CDR3, as DNA: TGTGCCAGCAGTGAAGAGGCGACAGGCAATCAGCCCCAGCATTTT. The full variable domain, with the rest looked up from reference TRBV2 and TRBJ1-5, is EPEVTQTPSHQVTQMGQEVILRCVPISNHLYFYWYRQILGQKVEFLVSFYNNEISEKSEIFDDQFSVERPDGSNFTLKIRSTKLEDSAMYFCASSEEATGNQPQHFGDGTRLSIL.